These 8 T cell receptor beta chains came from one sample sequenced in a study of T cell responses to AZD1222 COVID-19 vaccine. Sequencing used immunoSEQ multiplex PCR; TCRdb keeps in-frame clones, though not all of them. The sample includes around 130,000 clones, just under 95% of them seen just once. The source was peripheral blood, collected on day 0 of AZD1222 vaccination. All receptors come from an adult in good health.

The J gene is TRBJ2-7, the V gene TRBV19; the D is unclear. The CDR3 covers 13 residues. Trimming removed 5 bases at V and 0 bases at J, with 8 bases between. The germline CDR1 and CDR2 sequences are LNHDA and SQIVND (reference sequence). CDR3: CASSGASSYEQYF. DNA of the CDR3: TGTGCCAGTAGTGGCGCGAGCTCCTACGAGCAGTACTTC.

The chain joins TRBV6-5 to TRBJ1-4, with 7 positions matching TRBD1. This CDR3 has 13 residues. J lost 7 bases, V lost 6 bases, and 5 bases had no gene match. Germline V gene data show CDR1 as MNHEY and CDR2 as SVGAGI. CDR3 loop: CASRGQAAEKLFF. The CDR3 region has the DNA TGTGCCAGCAGAGGACAGGCGGCTGAAAAACTGTTTTTT.

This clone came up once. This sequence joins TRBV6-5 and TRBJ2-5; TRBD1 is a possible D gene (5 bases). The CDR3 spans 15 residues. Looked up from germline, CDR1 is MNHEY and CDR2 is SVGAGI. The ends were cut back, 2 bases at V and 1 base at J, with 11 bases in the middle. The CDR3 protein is CASSYGADSQETQYF. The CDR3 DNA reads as TGTGCCAGCAGTTACGGGGCGGATAGCCAAGAGACCCAGTACTTC.

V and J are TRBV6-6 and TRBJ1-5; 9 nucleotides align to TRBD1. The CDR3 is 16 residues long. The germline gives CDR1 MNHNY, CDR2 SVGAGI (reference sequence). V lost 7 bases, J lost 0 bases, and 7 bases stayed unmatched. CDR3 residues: CASNSMGQGSNQPQHF. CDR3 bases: TGTGCCAGCAACTCCATGGGACAGGGTAGCAATCAGCCCCAGCATTTT.

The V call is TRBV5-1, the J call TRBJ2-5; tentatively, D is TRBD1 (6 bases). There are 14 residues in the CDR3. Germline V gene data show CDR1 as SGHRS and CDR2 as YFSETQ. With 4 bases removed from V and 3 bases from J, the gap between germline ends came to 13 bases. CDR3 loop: CASSVQGEEETQYF. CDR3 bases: TGCGCCAGCAGCGTACAGGGAGAAGAAGAGACCCAGTACTTC.

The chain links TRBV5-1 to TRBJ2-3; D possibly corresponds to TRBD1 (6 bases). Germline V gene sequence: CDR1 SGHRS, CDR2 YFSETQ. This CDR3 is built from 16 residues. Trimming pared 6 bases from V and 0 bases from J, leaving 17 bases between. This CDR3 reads CASTALTGTSTDTQYF. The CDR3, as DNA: TGCGCCAGCACTGCCCTAACAGGGACCAGCACAGATACGCAGTATTTT.

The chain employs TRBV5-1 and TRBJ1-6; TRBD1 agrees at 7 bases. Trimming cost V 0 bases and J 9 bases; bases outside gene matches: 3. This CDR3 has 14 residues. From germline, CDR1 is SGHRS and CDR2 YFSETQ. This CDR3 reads CASSLAQGSSPLHF. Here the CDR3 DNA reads TGCGCCAGCAGCTTGGCACAGGGGAGTTCACCCCTCCACTTT.

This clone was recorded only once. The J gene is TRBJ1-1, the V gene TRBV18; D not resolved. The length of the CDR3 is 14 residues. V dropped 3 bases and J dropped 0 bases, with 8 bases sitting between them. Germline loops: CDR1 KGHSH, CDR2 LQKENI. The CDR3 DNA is TGTGCCAGCTCACCGGGCCAAATGAACACTGAAGCTTTCTTT. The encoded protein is CASSPGQMNTEAFF.